This T cell receptor beta chain derives from a study of regulatory T cells in long-lasting Graves disease. About the research overall: Under 3 months of antithyroid drugs had been taken by newly diagnosed Graves' patients. Study-level results: Persistent Graves' cases showed lower TCR diversity than newly diagnosed cases. Gene preferences differed: TRBV28, TRBJ1-2, TRBJ2-5 in persistent cases.

On this clonotype itself: Antigen: not known.

J gave up 5 bases and V 7 bases, and 11 bases lay outside the gene matches. The germline V gene has CDR1 LGHDT and CDR2 YNNKEL (reference sequence). The CDR3 loop spans 16 amino acids. Researchers made TCR beta libraries by using iRepertoire HTBI primers and running Arm-PCR on CDR3 regions. TCRdb re-derived calls from the multiplex PCR reads in MiXCR, one entry per CDR3 protein. This sample carries more than 300,000 distinct CDR3 sequences, around 15% of them seen once, and the ten largest clones take around a fifth. The sample's time point: newly diagnosed GD, antithyroid drugs for less than 3 months. The TCR library used RNA extracted from PBMCs. Patients all came to the study from an endocrinology department in Xi'an, China.

The chain uses TRBV3-1 and TRBJ2-3; 11 positions match TRBD1. The sequence was obtained from a female donor with Graves disease. Sequences were derived from peripheral blood mononuclear cells (PBMCs), sampled at new diagnosis, from a patient treated with antithyroid drugs. The CDR3 region has the DNA TGTGCCAGCACCCCAGGGACAGGGGGTCCAAGAGATACGCAGTATTTT. Its protein is CASTPGTGGPRDTQYF.